The rows below give T cell receptor beta chains drawn from one sample of a study of technical replicates of blood from a few donors. Repertoires were generated with immunoSEQ multiplex PCR, while TCRdb's copy carries only in-frame clones and drops some. The repertoire holds approximately 85,000 clones, with approximately 95% as singletons. The specimen was T cells isolated from PBMCs. The source is a human donor in good health. The CDR3 runs from the conserved cysteine through the conserved F or W. D genes are given only for firm matches. Size is stated for part of the rows, as once, few or many counts, or as a class when the clone is expanded.

TRBJ1-5 - - TRBV27 TGTGCCAGCAGGCGAGGGGGGGCCCGGAATCAGCCCCAGCATTTT CASRRGGARNQPQHF
TRBJ2-7 - - TRBV25-1 TGTGCCAGCAGTGCCCCGGACAGCCTCTCCTACGAGCAGTACTTC CASSAPDSLSYEQYF
TRBJ1-2 - - TRBV2 TGTGCCAGCAGGCCCCTGGTCCGGAGGGGCTACACCTTC CASRPLVRRGYTF
TRBJ2-3 - TRBD2 TRBV4-2 TGTGCCAGCAGCCAGGAGCTAGCGGGGGGCACAGATACGCAGTATTTT CASSQELAGGTDTQYF
TRBJ2-7 - - TRBV11-2 TGTGCCAGCAGCTCGCTACTAGTTATGGGATACGAGCAGTACTTC CASSSLLVMGYEQYF
TRBJ2-3 once TRBD2 TRBV29-1 TGCAGCGTTGCGCGGGAGGGAGTGACAGATACGCAGTATTTT CSVAREGVTDTQYF
TRBJ1-1 - - TRBV9 TGTGCCAGCAGCAACAGAGGGGGCACTGAAGCTTTCTTT CASSNRGGTEAFF
TRBJ2-7 once - TRBV6-5 TGTGCCAGCAGTTATTCCCGTTTCTCCTACGAGCAGTACTTC CASSYSRFSYEQYF
TRBJ2-1 - - TRBV29-1 TGCAGCGTTGTGTCATCGAGCTCCTACAATGAGCAGTTCTTC CSVVSSSSYNEQFF
TRBJ2-3 - TRBD2 TRBV9 TGTGCCAGCAGCAGAGAAGCGGGGGGGGGTACAGATACGCAGTATTTT CASSREAGGGTDTQYF
TRBJ1-4 - - TRBV10-1 TGCGCCAGCAGTGAGTCGACAGGCCTGGGGAAACTGTTTTTT CASSESTGLGKLFF
TRBJ2-1 - TRBD2 TRBV4-1 TGCGCCAGCAGACCAAATAGTGGACTAGGGAGCAGTGAGCAGTTCTTC CASRPNSGLGSSEQFF
TRBJ2-2 - TRBD1 TRBV6-1 TGTGCCAGCAGGCGGGACAGGTACACCGGGGAGCTGTTTTTT CASRRDRYTGELFF
TRBJ2-7 - TRBD2 TRBV18 TGTGCCAGCTCTCCCGGGACTAGAGTAATAAAATACGAGCAGTACTTC CASSPGTRVIKYEQYF
TRBJ2-7 - TRBD1 TRBV19 TGTGCCAGTAGTGTGGACAGGGGCAGTCGCTACGAGCAGTACTTC CASSVDRGSRYEQYF
TRBJ2-7 - TRBD1 TRBV13 TGTGCCAGCAGCGCTCTACAGGGGTACGAGCAGTACTTC CASSALQGYEQYF
TRBJ2-7 - - TRBV7-2 TGTGCCAGCAGCCGACCCGGGAGTTTCGAGCAGTACTTC CASSRPGSFEQYF
TRBJ1-3 - - TRBV11-2 TGTGCCAGCAGCTTAGAGACGGGGAGCTCTGGAAACACCATATATTTT CASSLETGSSGNTIYF
TRBJ1-5 - - TRBV29-1 TGCAGCGTTGGACAGGACGCCCAGCATTTT CSVGQDAQHF
TRBJ2-7 - TRBD1 TRBV14 TGTGCCAGCAGCCGATCGACAGGGGAAAAATATGAGCAGTACTTC CASSRSTGEKYEQYF
TRBJ1-5 - - TRBV19 TGTGCCAGTAGTATAGACAGGGTAACGGGTTGGGACAATCAGCCCCAGCATTTT CASSIDRVTGWDNQPQHF
TRBJ1-1 - - TRBV11-2 TGTGCCAGCAGCTCCAGAGAAGCTTTCTTT CASSSREAFF
TRBJ2-7 once TRBD1 TRBV19 TGTGCCAGTAGTTTCGGACAGGGGTCCTACGAGCAGTACTTC CASSFGQGSYEQYF
TRBJ2-4 few - TRBV10-1 TGCGCCAGCAGTGATTCAGGATCCTTAGTTAAAAACATTCAGTACTTC CASSDSGSLVKNIQYF
TRBJ2-1 - TRBD2 TRBV28 TGTGCCAGCAGTTCTTGGACTAGCGGGAGGAATGAGCAGTTCTTC CASSSWTSGRNEQFF
TRBJ1-1 - - TRBV5-1 TGCGCCAGCAGCTTGAGGACAGACACTGAAGCTTTCTTT CASSLRTDTEAFF
TRBJ2-7 once TRBD1 TRBV11-3 TGTGCCAGCAGCAACCGACAGGGAGCCTACGAGCAGTACTTC CASSNRQGAYEQYF
TRBJ2-7 - - TRBV18 TGTGCCAGCTCACCTCCCGGCTCACAGGGAGCATACGAGCAGTACTTC CASSPPGSQGAYEQYF
TRBJ2-1 - - TRBV7-8 TGTGCCAGCAGCTTCGTCGGTCAGGGGTTATACAATGAGCAGTTCTTC CASSFVGQGLYNEQFF
TRBJ2-1 - - TRBV6-1 TGTGCCAGCAGTGAATTGAAAGGCACTAGCTCCTACAATGAGCAGTTCTTC CASSELKGTSSYNEQFF
TRBJ1-2 - - TRBV15 TGTGCCACCAGCGGAGACCATAACTATGGCTACACCTTC CATSGDHNYGYTF
TRBJ1-5 - TRBD1 TRBV2 TGTGCCAGCAGTCGGGACAGGGAAAGTCAGCCCCAGCATTTT CASSRDRESQPQHF
TRBJ2-7 - TRBD2 TRBV2 TGTGCCAGCAGTGAACTAGCGGGAGTCAAGCAGTACTTC CASSELAGVKQYF
TRBJ2-2 - - TRBV6-6 TGTGCCAGCGCGAGGGCCTTGAACACCGGGGAGCTGTTTTTT CASARALNTGELFF
TRBJ2-7 - - TRBV5-1 TGCGCCAGCAAGAAAGGGGATCCCTACGAGCAGTACTTC CASKKGDPYEQYF
TRBJ2-1 - - TRBV18 TGTGCCAGCTCACCTTCCAGGGGTGAGGGAATCTACAATGAGCAGTTCTTC CASSPSRGEGIYNEQFF
TRBJ2-1 - - TRBV5-4 TGTGCCAGCAGCTTAGTTTCTACTAGCCACAATGAGCAGTTCTTC CASSLVSTSHNEQFF
TRBJ2-6 - TRBD1 TRBV6-6 TGTGCCAGCAGTTACGTCAGGGGGCCGGGGGCCAACGTCCTGACTTTC CASSYVRGPGANVLTF
TRBJ1-1 - TRBD1 TRBV11-2 TGTGCCAGCAGCTTTGGGACAGGGCTTGATCTCGAAGCTTTCTTT CASSFGTGLDLEAFF
TRBJ1-2 - TRBD1 TRBV29-1 TGCAGCGTTGCAGGGGGCGGAGGCGGCTACACCTTC CSVAGGGGGYTF
TRBJ2-1 - - TRBV5-4 TGTGCCAGCAGCTCGGGGGGCGGGACCGGCCGGAGAGGAGAGCAGTTCTTC CASSSGGGTGRRGEQFF
TRBJ1-5 - TRBD1 TRBV7-2 TGTGCCAGCAGCTTATTTCCGGGACAGGGGATCCAGCCCCAGCATTTT CASSLFPGQGIQPQHF
TRBJ1-1 - - TRBV4-1 TGCGCCAGCAGCCAAGATAGGGACAAAGCTTTCTTT CASSQDRDKAFF
TRBJ2-7 - TRBD2 TRBV5-4 TGTGCCAGCAGGATAGCGGGAGGGCCCTACGAGCAGTACTTC CASRIAGGPYEQYF
TRBJ2-1 once TRBD1 TRBV5-1 TGCGCCAGCAGCCTACGTTGGACAGGGGAATACAATGAGCAGTTCTTC CASSLRWTGEYNEQFF
TRBJ1-5 - TRBD1 TRBV2 TGTGCCAGCAGTGGACAGGGGATGAATCAGCCCCAGCATTTT CASSGQGMNQPQHF
TRBJ1-3 once - TRBV19 TGTGCCAGTAACCGGGACAACGGAAACACCATATATTTT CASNRDNGNTIYF
TRBJ2-7 once - TRBV30 TGTGCCTGGAGTCCTGTGGGGCCCGAGCAGTACTTC CAWSPVGPEQYF
TRBJ2-7 - - TRBV19 TGTGCCAGTAGTATAACCCCTACAGGGTCAGGGGAGCAGTACTTC CASSITPTGSGEQYF
TRBJ2-7 - - TRBV5-1 TGCGCCAGCAGCTTGTTCAGGGCATCCAGCCGCGAGCAGTACTTC CASSLFRASSREQYF
TRBJ1-6 - TRBD1 TRBV7-2 TGTGCCAGCAGTTTCCCCGGGACAGGGTATTCACCCCTCCACTTT CASSFPGTGYSPLHF
TRBJ2-7 - - TRBV5-1 TGCGCCAGCAGCTTGGAGGGGCAGTCCAAGAGCTACGAGCAGTACTTC CASSLEGQSKSYEQYF
TRBJ1-5 once - TRBV28 TGTGCCAGCAGAACCAAATGGGAGGAGGTGGGTCCTAATCAGCCCCAGCATTTT CASRTKWEEVGPNQPQHF
TRBJ2-2 - - TRBV7-3 TGTGCCAGCAGCCTCCAGCTTGGCGGAACCGGGGAGCTGTTTTTT CASSLQLGGTGELFF
TRBJ2-2 - - TRBV27 TGTGCCAGCAGTTTCACATCCAGGGAAACCGGGGAGCTGTTTTTT CASSFTSRETGELFF
TRBJ1-5 - - TRBV10-2 TGCGCCAGCAGCCCTACAGCTAGCAATCAGCCCCAGCATTTT CASSPTASNQPQHF